Following are 18 T cell receptor beta chains from one sample sequenced in a study of blood T cell repertoires in COVID-19. Generated by immunoSEQ multiplex PCR, the TCRdb table keeps only in-frame clones and is missing some. The sample holds 120,000 or so clones; around 87% are singletons and the top ten take 3.5% to 4.5%. Sequenced: peripheral blood. The receptors here all came from a woman aged 55-75 years with acute or convalescent COVID-19.

This clone came up once. The chain recombines TRBV2 with TRBJ2-6; a weak D match, TRBD1 (5 bases). Trimming removed 1 base from V and 0 bases from J, with 13 bases in between. The CDR3 runs 18 residues. Per germline, CDR1 SNHLY and CDR2 FYNNEI. The CDR3 region is CASSEDGQSFSGANVLTF. The CDR3 DNA reads TGTGCCAGCAGTGAAGATGGACAATCTTTCTCTGGGGCCAACGTCCTGACTTTC.

The chain joins TRBV5-1 to TRBJ2-2; D call uncertain. Germline V gene data show CDR1 as SGHRS and CDR2 as YFSETQ. V lost 0 bases to trimming and J lost 4 bases, with 10 bases between them. The CDR3 contains 15 residues. CDR3 bases: TGCGCCAGCAGCTTGGTGGGCAAGAGCACCGGGGAGCTGTTTTTT. Translated, it gives CASSLVGKSTGELFF.

J is TRBJ1-5 and V is TRBV5-1; 7 bases match TRBD1. Germline CDR1 SGHRS, CDR2 YFSETQ. CDR3 length: 14 residues. J lost 7 bases, V lost 4 bases, and 8 bases had no gene match. The chain's CDR3 is CASSEQGKGQPQHF. The CDR3 region has the DNA TGCGCCAGCAGCGAACAGGGGAAAGGACAGCCCCAGCATTTT.

The gene calls are TRBV7-9 and TRBJ1-2, with a tentative D call TRBD1 (6 bases). Trimming pared 6 bases from V and 2 bases from J, leaving 25 bases between. Per germline, CDR1 SEHNR and CDR2 FQNEAQ (reference sequence). There are 18 residues in the CDR3. For the CDR3, the DNA is TGTGCCAGCAGTTTTGCCCCGAGGGCGACAGGCTTAAACTATGGCTACACCTTC. This translates into CASSFAPRATGLNYGYTF.

The chain has TRBV28 and TRBJ2-2; D ambiguous. The CDR3 extends over 12 amino acids. Germline values: CDR1 MDHEN, CDR2 SYDVKM. The V gene lost 7 bases and the J gene lost 6 bases, with 9 bases spanning the gap. The CDR3 DNA reads TGTGCCAGCATGCGGATTTCCGGGGAGCTGTTTTTT. It translates to CASMRISGELFF.

This clone was seen a few times. The chain links TRBV19 to TRBJ1-2, with D unclear. The germline V gene encodes CDR1 LNHDA and CDR2 SQIVND (reference sequence). The CDR3 has 14 amino acids. Trimming cost V 7 bases and J 4 bases, with 16 bases left between them. The CDR3 nucleotides read TGTGCCAGTACCGAGTCTGTGGAGCTCTATGGCTACACCTTC. This codes for CASTESVELYGYTF. The complete variable domain, with remaining parts taken from reference TRBV19 and TRBJ1-2, reads DGGITQSPKYLFRKEGQNVTLSCEQNLNHDAMYWYRQDPGQGLRLIYYSQIVNDFQKGDIAEGYSVSREKKESFPLTVTSAQKNPTAFYLCASTESVELYGYTFGSGTRLTVV.

The rearrangement uses TRBV24-1 and TRBJ1-2; TRBD1 might be the D (5 bases). V lost 6 bases and J 0 bases, leaving 7 bases between the germline ends. The germline CDR1 and CDR2 sequences are KGHDR and SFDVKD. The CDR3 length is 13 residues. CDR3 in amino acids: CATSTGSNYGYTF. CDR3 sequence (DNA): TGTGCCACCAGTACAGGTTCTAACTATGGCTACACCTTC.

This clone was observed once. The chain employs TRBV27 and TRBJ1-2, with TRBD1 matching 12 bases. Germline V gene data show CDR1 as MNHEY and CDR2 as SMNVEV (reference sequence). This CDR3 region has 17 residues. J lost 6 bases, V lost 5 bases, and 13 bases had no gene match. The CDR3 protein is CASSPLGQGALIDGYTF. The CDR3 DNA follows: TGTGCCAGCAGTCCGCTGGGACAGGGGGCGCTTATTGATGGCTACACCTTC.

This clone was observed a few times. The chain is built from TRBV7-2 and TRBJ2-3; no firm D call. Between the trimmed V and J ends, which lost 5 bases and 6 bases, there was a span of 15 bases. The CDR3 contains 14 residues. CDR1 and CDR2 (germline): SGHTA, FQGNSA. This CDR3 is CASSPGARMDTQYF. The CDR3 bases are TGTGCCAGCAGCCCCGGAGCTAGGATGGATACGCAGTATTTT.

There are a few counts of this clone. The chain combines TRBV27 with TRBJ1-2, with no clear D. The length of the CDR3 is 14 residues. V lost 5 bases to trimming and J lost 8 bases, with 18 bases between them. Germline V gene data show CDR1 as MNHEY and CDR2 as SMNVEV (reference sequence). CDR3 coding DNA: TGTGCCAGCAGTCCGATTGGCCTGACAAGGGGCTACACCTTC. Translated, it gives CASSPIGLTRGYTF.

The rearrangement links TRBV5-5 to TRBJ1-6; a weak D match, TRBD1 (5 bases). V lost 4 bases and J lost 7, with 9 bases in between. Germline V lookup: CDR1 SGHKS, CDR2 YYEKEE (reference sequence). The CDR3 loop spans 13 amino acids. CDR3 amino acids: CASSGRGNSPLHF. The CDR3 nucleotides read TGTGCCAGCAGCGGCCGGGGGAATTCACCCCTCCACTTT.

This clone was found a few times. The gene calls are TRBV4-1 and TRBJ2-1; the D is unclear. V dropped 1 base and J dropped 2 bases, with 9 bases sitting between them. Germline loops: CDR1 MGHRA, CDR2 YSYEKL. The CDR3 totals 15 residues. Here the CDR3 reads CASSQASVPYNEQFF. In DNA form, the CDR3 reads TGCGCCAGCAGCCAAGCGAGCGTCCCCTACAATGAGCAGTTCTTC.

The CDR3, as DNA: TGTGCCAGCAGTTTTTCCTCCTCTAGCACAGATACGCAGTATTTT. The encoded protein is CASSFSSSSTDTQYF. The genes are TRBV25-1 and TRBJ2-3; D gene ambiguous. Germline V gene sequence: CDR1 MGHDK, CDR2 SYGVNS. The V gene lost 5 bases and the J gene lost 0 bases, with 12 bases spanning the gap. CDR3 size: 15 residues.

The chain is built from TRBV9 and TRBJ1-4; no reliable D call. The CDR3 has 14 residues. V was trimmed by 4 bases and J by 2 bases, leaving 9 bases between them. The germline gives CDR1 SGDLS, CDR2 YYNGEE. The CDR3 DNA reads as TGTGCCAGCAGCTTCGGAGGGACTAATGAAAAACTGTTTTTT. It translates to CASSFGGTNEKLFF.

This clone was detected only a few times. Here the CDR3 DNA reads TGTGCCAGCAGCCCCACGGGGGGAGGCTTCGATGAGCAGTTCTTC. Protein product: CASSPTGGGFDEQFF. The V call is TRBV7-6, the J call TRBJ2-1; TRBD2 aligns across 7 bases. The CDR3 contains 15 residues. Germline V CDR1 and CDR2: SGHVS, FNYEAQ. J gave up 8 bases and V 5 bases, and 12 bases lay outside the gene matches. Looking up the rest from reference TRBV7-6 and TRBJ2-1 gives the full variable domain: GAGVSQSPRYKVTKRGQDVALRCDPISGHVSLYWYRQALGQGPEFLTYFNYEAQQDKSGLPNDRFSAERPEGSISTLTIQRTEQRDSAMYRCASSPTGGGFDEQFFGPGTRLTVL.

The chain is built from TRBV5-4 and TRBJ2-1; maybe TRBD2 (6 bases). Trimming cost V 4 bases and J 2 bases, with 16 bases left between them. CDR1 SGHNT and CDR2 YYREEE come from the germline V gene (reference sequence). The CDR3 is made up of 16 amino acids. CDR3 in amino acids: CASSASWAGPYNEQFF. The DNA for the CDR3 is TGTGCCAGCAGCGCCTCGTGGGCGGGACCCTACAATGAGCAGTTCTTC.

This chain joins TRBV6-5 and TRBJ2-7; maybe TRBD1 (6 bases). Germline CDR1 and CDR2: MNHEY and SVGAGI. The CDR3 is 13 amino acids. Between the trimmed V and J ends, which lost 5 bases and 2 bases, there was a span of 10 bases. The CDR3 sequence is CASSQRTAYEQYF. The CDR3 bases are TGTGCCAGCAGTCAACGGACAGCCTACGAGCAGTACTTC.

V usage is TRBV6-5 and J usage is TRBJ1-1; D not resolved. Germline loops: CDR1 MNHEY, CDR2 SVGAGI. The ends were cut back, 2 bases at V and 4 bases at J, with 8 bases in the middle. This CDR3 region has 13 residues. The CDR3 DNA sequence: TGTGCCAGCAGTTACATTAGAACCACTGAAGCTTTCTTT. It encodes CASSYIRTTEAFF.